The present entry profiles one TCR beta chain with its context. Its antigen is not identified. The sample comes from a study of CD8+ T cells in alopecia areata. Study information: The study gave treated patients oral tofacitinib at 5 to 10 mg twice daily. Study-wide points: Patients shared TCRs less clearly than mice did, possibly for HLA-related reasons. Clonality was higher in lesional than normal scalp, especially in alopecia totalis/universalis.

Sample treatment: oral pan-JAK inhibitor, 5-10 mg twice daily. Punch biopsies of lesional scalp, plus peripheral blood, were taken from alopecia areata patients. The CDR3 has 16 residues. Trimming took off 1 base at V and 3 bases at J, with 10 bases between the two ends. Germline CDR1 LNHNV, CDR2 YYDKDF (reference sequence). cDNA reverse transcribed from extracted RNA served as the sequencing template. Measured with immunoSEQ multiplex PCR; TCRdb has only the in-frame clones, and not every one. The table shows 160,000 or so clones, with around 58% occurring only once. J is TRBJ2-6 and V is TRBV15; D is possibly TRBD1 (5 bases). The specimen comprised CD4+ T cells sorted from blood, sampled at approximately week 56, from a patient treated with tofacitinib. This TCR derives from a human donor with alopecia areata. CDR3 nucleotide sequence: TGTGCCACCAGCAGAGGGCAGGGCAATGGGGCCAACGTCCTGACTTTC. Translated: CATSRGQGNGANVLTF.